This TCR beta chain was sequenced in a study of T cell repertoires in cytomegalovirus infection. Study information: HLA-B-restricted CMV epitopes that are well studied, plus recently identified HLA-C-restricted ones, were used by the study. Evidence of both CMV infection and a matching HLA type came from public TCR beta signatures.

Note on this clonotype: What it binds is not known.

Points from the study as a whole: Carriers of CMV and the relevant HLA type were discriminated by public TCR beta frequency. Dominating the ex vivo response were TCR beta clonotypes that were CMV-specific and HLA-C-restricted.

This CDR3 has 14 residues. CDR1 SGDLS and CDR2 YYNGEE come from the germline V gene. Trimming left V 3 bases short and J 6 bases short, with 12 bases between. One entry per CDR3 protein, called by TCRdb with MiXCR from the reads. The table has about 830,000 distinct CDR3 sequences, around a third seen once. The receptor comes from a human donor in good health (CMV status not recorded). Some clones in this sample may be carry-over from other donors' samples. Sequenced here: cultured CD8+ T cells from PBMCs, sampled from culture after CMV antigen stimulation. This rearrangement joins TRBV9 to TRBJ2-2; no clear D gene. CDR3 bases: TGTGCCAGCAGCGGTCAGAAGGGTCCCGGGGAGCTGTTTTTT. Its protein product is CASSGQKGPGELFF.